The clone carrying this T cell receptor beta chain appeared a few times. What it recognizes is unknown. Researchers ran the PCR with 60 Vbeta and 13 Jbeta primers. The protocol was immunoSEQ multiplex PCR, while the TCRdb copy is restricted to in-frame clones and leaves out a portion. The sample shows approximately 130,000 clones, approximately 78% of them seen only once. Looked up from germline, CDR1 is GTSNPN and CDR2 is SVGIG (reference sequence). V lost 3 bases, J lost 12 bases, and 12 bases lay in between. This CDR3 comprises 12 residues. This entry belongs to a study of cytomegalovirus exposure and HLA in healthy donors. At the time of sampling, donors were nominally healthy, though unrecorded immune exposures were likely. General study points: There were a few CMV-associated chains whose specificity for CMV antigens was confirmed in vitro. DRB1 showed the most TCR associations and HLA-C the fewest in a later analysis, as rates varied by HLA locus. In a later analysis, HLA-associated beta chains showed higher expansion and lower generation probabilities than comparable chains.

Sequencing used PBMCs. The V and J genes are TRBV30 and TRBJ1-6, with D perhaps matching TRBD1 (5 bases). This sequence was found in a woman in her forties or fifties in good health and CMV-seropositive. DNA for the CDR3: TGTGCCTGGAGACAGGTCCTCCAACCCCTCCACTTT. Its translation: CAWRQVLQPLHF.